This T cell receptor (beta chain) was profiled in a study of Ad26.COV2.S vaccination and SARS-CoV-2 variants. For the study at large: Intramuscular Ad26.COV2.S doses were given once or twice, 56 days apart.

The CDR3 runs to 15 residues. Germline lookup yields CDR1 MNHEY and CDR2 SMNVEV (reference sequence). V gave up 5 bases and J gave up 0 bases, with 10 bases separating them. Only one count was recorded for this clone. The treatment here: over 15 received Ad26.COV2.S at low or high dose, single or two shots; roughly five received placebo; per-sample allocation not given. Samples analyzed were those drawn on day 63 after the first vaccine or placebo injection. Boston supplied an adult donor aged 18-55 years. In the vaccine, an Ad26 vector expressed the SARS-CoV-2 spike of the Wuhan strain. TCRdb's table, derived via immunoSEQ multiplex PCR, lists solely in-frame clones and lacks some. The table shows hundreds of thousands of clones, with approximately 88% occurring only once.

This receptor was identified in a person aged 18-65 years who received the Ad26.COV2.S COVID-19 vaccine or a placebo. The rearrangement joins TRBV27 to TRBJ2-2, with a possible D match to TRBD1 (6 bases). The sample in question was peripheral blood, obtained in a trial of Ad26.COV2.S vaccine versus placebo. In DNA form, the CDR3 reads TGTGCCAGCAGTCCTCAGGGGTCGAACACCGGGGAGCTGTTTTTT. It translates to CASSPQGSNTGELFF.